The 12 T cell receptor beta chains below come from one sample, sequenced in a study of T cells after yellow fever vaccination. TCRdb re-called the 5' RACE reads through MiXCR, storing one row per CDR3 protein. The sample has 500,000 to 650,000 distinct CDR3 sequences, about a sixth seen once. Specimen: PBMCs, collected 5 to 6 days after the first yellow fever vaccination. The receptors originated from a man aged 18 to 30 who received the YFV17D yellow fever vaccine.

This clonotype appeared many times. The chain couples TRBV5-1 to TRBJ1-6; 10 nucleotides agree with TRBD1. V dropped 3 bases and J dropped 8; count of bases not matched to a gene: 2. The CDR3 totals 14 residues. CDR1 is SGHRS and CDR2 is YFSETQ in the germline V gene. The CDR3 DNA is TGCGCCAGCAGCTCGGACAGGGGGGATTCACCCCTCCACTTT. The encoded protein is CASSSDRGDSPLHF.

This clonotype was seen only a few times. The rearrangement joins TRBV12-3 or TRBV12-4 to TRBJ2-7, with 10 bases matching TRBD1. The J segment lost 4 bases and the V segment lost 5 bases, leaving 5 bases of the junction unmatched. This CDR3 has 14 residues. The CDR3 nucleotides are TGTGCCAGCAGTAAACGGGGACAGGGGTACGAGCAGTACTTC. As protein: CASSKRGQGYEQYF.

In this sample, this clonotype turned up a few times. The J gene is TRBJ2-3, the V gene TRBV10-3, with a tentative D call TRBD2 (5 bases). The V end lost 2 bases, the J end lost 4 bases, and 22 bases lay between the germline ends. The CDR3 has 18 residues. Per germline, CDR1 ENHRY and CDR2 SYGVKD. The CDR3 nucleotides are TGTGCCATCAGTGAGGTGGCGTGGAGCGGAGTAACACCAGATACGCAGTATTTT. Translation: CAISEVAWSGVTPDTQYF.

The chain combines TRBV20-1 with TRBJ2-2; 9 positions agree with TRBD1. The V gene's germline CDR1 is DFQATT and CDR2 SNEGSKA (reference sequence). After removal of 5 bases from V and 4 bases from J, the junction contained 14 bases not matched to a gene. CDR3 size: 17 residues. This chain's CDR3 is CSAHQTGTGMSTGELFF. The CDR3 DNA follows: TGCAGTGCTCACCAAACCGGGACAGGGATGTCCACCGGGGAGCTGTTTTTT.

This clonotype showed up just a few times. The CDR3 reads CASSYEITGAGANVLTF. CDR3 sequence (DNA): TGTGCCAGTAGTTACGAAATCACAGGGGCTGGGGCCAACGTCCTGACTTTC. The V call is TRBV19, the J call TRBJ2-6; 7 nucleotides match TRBD1. Losses at the gene ends were 5 bases for V and 2 bases for J; bases not matched to a gene: 9. The germline CDR1 and CDR2 sequences are LNHDA and SQIVND (reference sequence). The CDR3 spans 17 residues.

This rearrangement joins TRBV12-3 or TRBV12-4 to TRBJ2-3; D not certain. The V and J ends lost 7 bases and 7 bases respectively, with 15 bases between them. The CDR3 is 13 residues long. CDR3 residues: CASKSSPSNTQYF. The DNA of the CDR3 is TGTGCCAGCAAGTCTAGTCCTAGTAATACGCAGTATTTT.

V is TRBV5-1 and J is TRBJ2-1; 7 bases are a match to TRBD1. The CDR3 is made up of 15 amino acids. Losses at the gene ends were 0 bases for V and 5 bases for J; bases not matched to a gene: 5. Germline V gene sequence: CDR1 SGHRS, CDR2 YFSETQ. The CDR3 DNA reads TGCGCCAGCAGCTTGGAGGACAGGACAGACAATGAGCAGTTCTTC. It is translated as CASSLEDRTDNEQFF.

The chain combines TRBV4-2 with TRBJ2-5; 11 bases are a match to TRBD2. This CDR3 has 17 amino acids. Germline CDR1 LGHNA, CDR2 YNFKEQ. Unmatched junction bases numbered 8, after V lost 1 base and J lost 4 bases. CDR3 sequence (DNA): TGTGCCAGCAGCCAAGGGTCCTTAGCGGGGGGGCGAGAGACCCAGTACTTC. Translation gives CASSQGSLAGGRETQYF.

This clonotype was seen more than once but under ten times. The chain couples TRBV5-1 to TRBJ2-5, with TRBD2 matching over 11 bases. Germline V gene data show CDR1 as SGHRS and CDR2 as YFSETQ. J lost 13 bases, V lost 0 bases, and 14 bases had no gene match. CDR3 length: 16 residues. Here the CDR3 DNA reads TGCGCCAGCAGCTTGGTGGCAGGGCCTCTAGCGGGGGGCCTGTACTTC. This codes for CASSLVAGPLAGGLYF.

This clonotype was observed a few times. The V and J genes are TRBV6-2 or TRBV6-3 and TRBJ1-5, with 7 positions matching TRBD1. The junction had 7 bases not matched to a gene; V was cut back by 7 bases and J by 4 bases. Germline V gene data show CDR1 as MNHEY and CDR2 as SVGEGT. CDR3 length equals 14 residues. CDR3 residues: CASNSLTGNQPQHF. In nucleotides, the CDR3 is TGTGCCAGCAACTCACTGACAGGGAATCAGCCCCAGCATTTT.

This sequence joins TRBV2 and TRBJ1-1, with D perhaps matching TRBD1 (6 bases). Between the trimmed V and J ends, which lost 5 bases and 1 base, there was a span of 11 bases. The germline V gene encodes CDR1 SNHLY and CDR2 FYNNEI. This CDR3 region has 14 residues. Written as DNA, the CDR3 is TGTGCCAGCAGTCCCGGACAGTCGAACACTGAAGCTTTCTTT. Its protein is CASSPGQSNTEAFF.

The sample holds a few counts of this clonotype. The junction does not match germline at one end; this may be a read error. V and J are TRBV4-1 and TRBJ1-2; 7 bases align to TRBD1. The germline CDR1 and CDR2 sequences are MGHRA and YSYEKL. The CDR3 is 17 amino acids. As DNA, the CDR3 is TGCGCCAGCAGCGAAGAGGCTTTAGCGACAGGGATCTATGGCTACACCTTC. Protein product: CASSEEALATGIYGYTF.